This T cell receptor (beta chain) is drawn from a study of cytomegalovirus exposure and HLA in healthy donors. TCRdb keeps only in-frame clones here, not all; method: immunoSEQ multiplex PCR. In the table there are under 250,000 clones, 85% to 95% of which are singletons. Germline loops: CDR1 KGHSH, CDR2 LQKENI. V was clipped by 3 bases and J by 2 bases, with 14 bases between them. The CDR3 contains 15 residues. Study results and caveats: Subsequent analysis of the 110 or so validation repertoires found a tendency for first-cohort TCR clusters to co-occur. Among TCR beta chains, those listed as cytomegalovirus-associated numbered under 200.

To note about this clone: Its antigen is unidentified.

A 120-subject validation cohort, separate from the approximately 690-subject first cohort, supplied the donors. The rearrangement uses TRBV18 and TRBJ2-7, with D possibly TRBD1 on 6 matching bases. The sequence was obtained from a woman aged 18-29 years in good health and CMV-seronegative. The sample consisted of PBMCs. CDR3 region: CASSPGDTPAYEQYF. The CDR3 coding sequence is TGTGCCAGCTCACCCGGGGACACTCCAGCCTACGAGCAGTACTTC.